The T cell receptor beta chain under discussion was sequenced for a study of T cell responses to AZD1222 COVID-19 vaccine. General study points: An increase in Spike-specific TCR breadth and depth was observed after two AZD1222 doses.

For this clone: What it binds is not known.

CDR3 size: 12 residues. Germline CDR1 SGHAT, CDR2 FQNNGV. The V end was cut by 3 bases, the J end by 7 bases, with 9 bases between. Measured with immunoSEQ multiplex PCR; TCRdb has only the in-frame clones, and not every one. Among approximately 77,000 clones, approximately 90% were seen once, and the ten largest hold roughly 6.8%. The chain carries TRBV11-2 and TRBJ1-2; D remains unclear. The sample in question was peripheral blood, obtained on day 0 of MenACWY control vaccination. The TCR comes from an adult in good health. The CDR3: CASSFSGGGYTF. The CDR3 coding sequence is TGTGCCAGCAGCTTCTCAGGTGGTGGCTACACCTTC.